This T cell receptor (beta chain) was sequenced during a study of T cells after yellow fever vaccination (dated by TCRdb to about 2019). About the full investigation: The SMART-Seq v4 Ultra Low Input RNA kit was used to prepare libraries from fractions with low cell numbers. Bulk TCR alpha and beta repertoires were sequenced longitudinally to track T-cell clones before and after primary and booster YFV17D yellow fever vaccination. The cohort comprised two healthy male donors, one aged 18 to 30 and one aged 30 to 40 years. Blood samples were taken at several timepoints before and after primary and secondary immunization, and bulk PBMC replicates and cell subsets were isolated. The investigation overall reported the following: After the booster, most of the clones that had expanded following primary vaccination were detected again (roughly 97% of CD4 and 85% to 90% of CD8), which suggests that memory was broadly maintained. A small share of clonotypes was detected in both CD4 and CD8 compartments, with the overlap likely arising from convergent recombination. FACS-sorted repertoires could contain abundant contaminating clonotypes from the bulk population, so computational filtering was required. Compared with the primary T-cell response, the secondary T-cell response was faster but weaker, reaching its peak on day 5 rather than on day 15. The study included only a couple of donors, which limits how far the findings can be generalized.

Synthesis of TCR cDNA relied on 5'RACE template switching, a step that introduced a universal primer site along with unique molecular identifiers. cDNA synthesis was primed from both the TCR alpha and TCR beta constant segments. Libraries were amplified in two PCR steps, with sample barcodes and sequencing adapters added in the second step. Sequencing of libraries was performed on Illumina HiSeq 2500 (2x100 bp) or NovaSeq (2x150 bp). Under the source paper's analysis protocol: Demultiplexing of reads and collapsing into UMI consensus sequences were performed with MIGEC, and V(D)J alignment was carried out with MiXCR. Clonotypes responding to the vaccine were identified with edgeR on replicate PBMC samples, with the criteria of FDR below 0.01 and a log2 fold change above 5 up to day 15. Each bulk clonotype received a CD4 or CD8 identity based on whether the sequenced CD4 or CD8 repertoire contained that clonotype at higher abundance. Through fastp at Q25 and MiXCR, TCRdb rebuilt clones from the public reads, retaining in-frame beta chains. Each CDR3 protein gets just one entry, which takes the most common genes and DNA from the rows behind it. The V and J calls and clone size are TCRdb's, not the authors'. Within this sample are about 360,000 distinct CDR3 sequences, with under 7.5% of them counted one time only. The top ten clonotypes cover about 15% of the sample.

This clonotype was found a few times. It has no known antigen specificity. The record has no base qualities; no much larger clone is one base away. The sample's treatment or condition, from its label and the paper: live attenuated yellow fever vaccine strain. Two biological replicates of bulk PBMCs were collected at each blood-draw timepoint. A standard Ficoll-Paque protocol was used to isolate PBMCs from peripheral blood. RNA was extracted with TriZol from bulk PBMCs, CD4 and CD8 fractions, and dextramer-positive and dextramer-negative fractions. There are 15 amino acids in the CDR3, from cysteine to phenylalanine inclusive. Just the 45-base CDR3 DNA is kept, in frame starting at base 1. Unmatched junction bases come to 7, with V trimmed by 4 bases and J by 2 bases. From the germline V gene, CDR1 is MGHRA and CDR2 is YSYEKL.

The source is a man aged 30 to 45 who received the YFV17D yellow fever vaccine. The material was PBMCs, obtained 5 days after the yellow fever booster vaccination. This chain joins TRBV4-1 to TRBJ2-7; TRBD1 aligns with 8 central bases. The DNA reads as follows: TGCGCCAGCAGCCCGCCGGACAGGGCTACCTACGAGCAGTACTTC. Its product reads: CASSPPDRATYEQYF.